A single sample is the source of the 29 T cell receptor beta chains below, sequenced in a study of Graves' ophthalmopathy and Graves' hyperthyroidism (dated by TCRdb to 2017 to 2018). Sequencing took place on an Illumina HiSeq 2000. For repertoire sequencing, the TCR beta CDR3 regions were amplified from RNA transcripts. The first round of RT-PCR was done with HTBI primers and the Qiagen OneStep RT-PCR kit, and was followed by a second round of multiplex PCR, then size selection and purification. Starting from the raw public reads, TCRdb applied fastp trimming at Q25, assembled clones with MiXCR and retained in-frame beta chains. Each CDR3 protein appears once, grouped with its most common genes and DNA. The sample table contains some 1.1 million distinct CDR3 sequences; only one count was recorded for about 38% of them. Of the sample, roughly 10% is held by the ten largest clones. The sequencing sample was made of peripheral blood or thyroid tissue (not recorded which). These receptors were obtained from an adult man with Graves' hyperthyroidism.

On this clonotype itself: A single base separates this from a much larger clone, so it may be a read error. The gene calls are TRBV5-4 and TRBJ2-2; 9 bases line up with TRBD1. V lost 7 bases and J lost 6; bases outside the gene matches: 13. The CDR3 contains 16 residues. Germline V gene lookup returns CDR1 SGHNT and CDR2 YYREEE (reference sequence). The CDR3 sequence: CASGRGDRVVAGELFF. CDR3 DNA: TGTGCCAGCGGCCGCGGGGACAGGGTAGTCGCCGGGGAGCTGTTTTTT. Supplemented by reference TRBV5-4 and TRBJ2-2, the full variable domain reads ETGVTQSPTHLIKTRGQQVTLRCSSQSGHNTVSWYQQALGQGPQFIFQYYREEENGRGNFPPRFSGLQFPNYSSELNVNALELDDSALYLCASGRGDRVVAGELFFGEGSRLTVL.

This clonotype has at least ten counts. The chain is built from TRBV29-1 and TRBJ2-5; TRBD2 aligns across 9 bases. With 4 bases clipped from V and 3 bases from J, the junction kept 3 bases outside the gene matches. The V gene's germline CDR1 is SQVTM and CDR2 ANQGSEA. This CDR3 spans 13 amino acids. In DNA form, the CDR3 reads TGCAGCGTTGCGCGGGAGGGAGAAGAGACCCAGTACTTC. Translated: CSVAREGEETQYF.

The chain uses TRBV7-2 and TRBJ2-2, with D possibly matching TRBD2 (8 bases). V was cut by 5 bases and J by 6 bases, with 16 bases left in between. Germline CDR1 reads SGHTA; CDR2 reads FQGNSA. The CDR3 length is 15 residues. In DNA, the CDR3 is TGTGCCAGCAGCCCCGGGAGGGGGCGGGCCGGGGAGCTGTTTTTT. Protein sequence: CASSPGRGRAGELFF.

In its sample, this clonotype was seen a few times. The CDR3 ends on some other residue instead of the conserved phenylalanine or tryptophan, so this is likely a read error. Because the CDR3's place on the DNA is in doubt, the DNA is left out and the CDR3 is given as listed by TCRdb. This rearrangement joins TRBV11-2 to TRBJ1-4. The CDR3 length is 9 residues, termini included. Germline CDR1 SGHAT, CDR2 FQNNGV. The CDR3 is CASRISGFV.

In this sample, this clonotype turned up a few times. The chain links TRBV7-2 to TRBJ1-4, with D uncertain. V lost 7 bases, J lost 1 base, and 13 bases lay in between. The CDR3 runs 15 residues. Germline V lookup: CDR1 SGHTA, CDR2 FQGNSA. As DNA, the CDR3 is TGTGCCAGCACTCGCCAAGGAGTAACTAATGAAAAACTGTTTTTT. Its protein product is CASTRQGVTNEKLFF.

There are many counts of this clonotype. V is TRBV13 and J is TRBJ1-1; D uncertain. V was trimmed by 5 bases and J by 5 bases, leaving 9 bases between them. There are 12 residues in the CDR3. In germline, CDR1 is PRHDT, CDR2 FYEKMQ (reference sequence). CDR3 sequence reads: CASSPPSTEAFF. DNA of the CDR3: TGTGCCAGCAGCCCCCCGTCAACTGAAGCTTTCTTT.

The table lists this clonotype with a few counts. The CDR3 region is CASSFGKQGLNEKLFF. The CDR3 nucleotides are TGTGCCAGCAGCTTTGGTAAACAGGGCCTTAATGAAAAACTGTTTTTT. The chain joins TRBV7-8 to TRBJ1-4; the D gene is possibly TRBD1 (6 bases). From germline, CDR1 is SGHVS and CDR2 FQNEAQ. The CDR3 covers 16 residues. Trimming cost V 3 bases and J 4 bases, with 15 bases left between them.

This clonotype was observed at least ten times. CDR3 bases: TGTGCCAGCAGCTTAGGGGCAGGGGGCGACGAGCAGTACTTC. Its protein is CASSLGAGGDEQYF. The V gene is TRBV11-2, the J gene TRBJ2-7; TRBD1 matches at 8 bases. V shed 1 base, J shed 5 bases, and the junction held 4 bases outside the gene matches. Germline V gives CDR1 SGHAT, CDR2 FQNNGV. The CDR3 extends over 14 amino acids.

This clonotype appeared a single time. The chain recombines TRBV2 with TRBJ2-2, with 9 bases matching TRBD1. This CDR3 has 15 amino acids. The trim removed 4 bases at V and 6 bases at J, leaving 6 bases unmatched. Germline V gives CDR1 SNHLY, CDR2 FYNNEI. This chain's CDR3 is CASSATGGSPGELFF. The CDR3 region has the DNA TGTGCCAGCAGTGCGACAGGGGGTAGTCCCGGGGAGCTGTTTTTT.

This clonotype turned up a few times. The CDR3 loop is CASSRAGGPGEKLFF. CDR3 sequence (DNA): TGTGCCAGCAGCCGAGCTGGAGGTCCGGGAGAAAAACTGTTTTTT. The rearrangement links TRBV5-4 to TRBJ1-4; D unresolved. V was cut by 4 bases and J by 8 bases, with 18 bases left in between. Germline V gene sequence: CDR1 SGHNT, CDR2 YYREEE (reference sequence). The length of the CDR3 is 15 residues.

In its sample, this clonotype was seen many times. The chain carries TRBV29-1 and TRBJ2-7; possibly TRBD1 or TRBD2 for D (6 bases each). This CDR3 has 15 amino acids. V lost 0 bases, J lost 2 bases, and 14 bases lay in between. CDR1 is SQVTM, CDR2 ANQGSEA, per germline. The CDR3 bases are TGCAGCGTTGAAGACGTAGAGGGGGGCACCTACGAGCAGTACTTC. Amino acids: CSVEDVEGGTYEQYF.

V and J are TRBV15 and TRBJ1-4, with D maybe TRBD1 (6 bases). CDR1 LNHNV and CDR2 YYDKDF come from the germline V gene (reference sequence). Trimming cost V 0 bases and J 2 bases, with 10 bases left between them. This CDR3 spans 16 amino acids. The CDR3: CATSREAGATNEKLFF. CDR3 in DNA: TGTGCCACCAGCAGAGAGGCAGGGGCGACTAATGAAAAACTGTTTTTT.

This clonotype was recorded at least ten times. This chain uses TRBV7-8 with TRBJ2-7, with D uncertain. The CDR3 is 14 amino acids. With 5 bases removed from V and 5 bases from J, the gap between germline ends came to 16 bases. CDR1 and CDR2 (germline): SGHVS, FQNEAQ. The CDR3 here is CASSPRFVSHEQYF. Here the CDR3 DNA reads TGTGCCAGCAGCCCGAGGTTTGTATCCCACGAGCAGTACTTC.

Many counts were recorded for this clonotype. The chain uses TRBV2 and TRBJ2-5, with D tentatively TRBD2 (7 bases). Germline-derived CDR1 and CDR2 are SNHLY and FYNNEI. Trimming took 4 bases from V and 7 from J, leaving 10 bases between them. The CDR3 has 12 residues. The CDR3 nucleotides read TGTGCCAGCAGTGGGGGGGGGGCGACCCAGTACTTC. Translation: CASSGGGATQYF.

The count of this clonotype is one. The J gene is TRBJ2-7, the V gene TRBV6-2 or TRBV6-3, with a tentative D call TRBD2 (5 bases). This CDR3 comprises 15 residues. Germline CDR1 and CDR2: MNHEY and SVGEGT. V was cut by 5 bases and J by 2 bases, with 16 bases left in between. As DNA, the CDR3 is TGTGCCAGCAGTATAACGGGGTATGGGGCCTACGAGCAGTACTTC. Encoded protein: CASSITGYGAYEQYF.

This clonotype showed up just a few times. The chain links TRBV4-3 to TRBJ1-1; a weak D match, TRBD1 (5 bases). This CDR3 region has 15 residues. The V and J ends lost 0 bases and 6 bases respectively, with 14 bases between them. Germline CDR1 LGHNA, CDR2 YSLEER. Here the CDR3 reads CASSQDIPGLSEAFF. The CDR3 DNA reads TGCGCCAGCAGCCAAGATATCCCAGGGCTATCTGAAGCTTTCTTT.

Comments on this clonotype: This sequence may be a read error, since a much larger clone differs from it by one base. The chain's CDR3 is CASSFNLEGEQYF. The CDR3 nucleotides are TGCGCCAGCAGCTTCAACTTGGAGGGCGAGCAGTACTTC. V is TRBV5-1 and J is TRBJ2-7, with D maybe TRBD2 (6 bases). The germline V and J ends were trimmed by 2 bases and 6 bases, with 12 bases remaining between them. The CDR3 is 13 amino acids. The germline CDR1 and CDR2 sequences are SGHRS and YFSETQ.

The chain recombines TRBV20-1 with TRBJ1-1; D is uncertain. This CDR3 has 15 residues. Germline V lookup: CDR1 DFQATT, CDR2 SNEGSKA (reference sequence). The CDR3 region has the DNA TGCAGCTTACCTCGCATCCGATCCATGAACACTGAAGCTTTCTTT. It translates to CSLPRIRSMNTEAFF.

This clonotype was recorded a few times. A much larger clone is a single base away; this may be a read error. The chain recombines TRBV7-2 with TRBJ1-6; D perhaps matches TRBD1 (5 bases). Germline V CDR1 and CDR2: SGHTA, FQGNSA. CDR3 length: 13 amino acids. CDR3 in amino acids: CVSRRRGDSPLHF. CDR3 in DNA: TGTGTCAGCAGACGGAGGGGAGATTCACCCCTCCACTTT.

Only a few counts were recorded for this clonotype. The chain is built from TRBV27 and TRBJ1-5; 9 positions agree with TRBD1. V gave up 2 bases and J gave up 7 bases; unmatched junction bases: 6. Germline values: CDR1 MNHEY, CDR2 SMNVEV (reference sequence). The CDR3 has 15 amino acids. The CDR3 nucleotides read TGTGCCAGCAGTTTAGACAGGGGGTCGAGGCAGCCCCAGCATTTT. Translating gives CASSLDRGSRQPQHF.

The sample holds many counts of this clonotype. The V gene is TRBV6-5, the J gene TRBJ1-1; the D is unclear. V lost 2 bases to trimming and J lost 6 bases, with 13 bases between them. CDR1 is MNHEY and CDR2 is SVGAGI in the germline V gene. CDR3 length equals 14 residues. The CDR3 loop reads CASSYLTREAEAFF. The DNA of the CDR3 is TGTGCCAGCAGTTACCTGACCCGAGAGGCTGAAGCTTTCTTT.

The chain couples TRBV20-1 to TRBJ2-7; D might be TRBD1 (5 bases). V was pared by 3 bases and J by 2 bases, with 11 bases between. The CDR3 extends over 13 amino acids. The germline V gene has CDR1 DFQATT and CDR2 SNEGSKA (reference sequence). CDR3 loop: CSASRGLTYEQYF. The DNA of the CDR3 is TGCAGTGCTAGTAGGGGTCTAACCTACGAGCAGTACTTC.

About this clonotype: With a much larger clone just one base away, this may be a read error. The rearrangement links TRBV20-1 to TRBJ1-1, with 9 positions matching TRBD1. Germline values: CDR1 DFQATT, CDR2 SNEGSKA (reference sequence). This CDR3 is 16 amino acids long. V dropped 3 bases and J dropped 6; count of bases not matched to a gene: 14. The CDR3 region has the DNA TGCAGTGCTAGGGTATTCCGGACAGGGGTGGACGCTGAAGCTTTCTTT. This codes for CSARVFRTGVDAEAFF.

V usage is TRBV4-1 and J usage is TRBJ2-5; 7 bases are a match to TRBD2. V was clipped by 0 bases and J by 2 bases; unmatched bases: 9. Germline V gene sequence: CDR1 MGHRA, CDR2 YSYEKL. CDR3 length: 17 residues. CDR3 nucleotide sequence: TGCGCCAGCAGCCAAGAAAGGGGCCGGGGGGTACAAGAGACCCAGTACTTC. This gives the protein CASSQERGRGVQETQYF.

V usage is TRBV7-2 and J usage is TRBJ2-7, with D hard to call. V dropped 3 bases and J dropped 3 bases, with 15 bases sitting between them. The CDR3 spans 15 residues. CDR1 SGHTA and CDR2 FQGNSA come from the germline V gene. CDR3 residues: CASSLAGSRIYEQYF. In DNA form, the CDR3 reads TGTGCCAGCAGCTTGGCCGGTAGCCGCATCTACGAGCAGTACTTC.

This clonotype was counted at least ten times. The chain carries TRBV6-1 and TRBJ1-5; 7 bases match TRBD1. This CDR3 region has 15 residues. With 5 bases clipped from V and 5 bases from J, the junction kept 9 bases outside the gene matches. The germline V gene has CDR1 MNHNS and CDR2 SASEGT. Here the CDR3 DNA reads TGTGCCAGCAGTACAAATACAGGGGACTATCAGCCCCAGCATTTT. Translation gives CASSTNTGDYQPQHF.

Concerning this clonotype itself: One base away lies a much larger clone, so this may be a sequencing read error. The V and J genes are TRBV7-8 and TRBJ1-2; 10 nucleotides line up with TRBD1. The CDR3 extends over 17 amino acids. The V gene's germline CDR1 is SGHVS and CDR2 FQNEAQ. The CDR3 spells CTSSLGTGDYSGYGYTF. The DNA of the CDR3 is TGTACCAGCAGCTTGGGGACAGGGGACTACTCCGGGTATGGCTACACCTTC.

On this clonotype: The junction does not match germline at one end; this may be a read error. This chain joins TRBV20-1 and TRBJ1-5, with D perhaps TRBD1 (6 bases). The germline V gene has CDR1 DFQATT and CDR2 SNEGSKA (reference sequence). There are 16 residues in the CDR3. The CDR3 DNA reads TGCGGTGCTAGAGTAGAAATCGTGACAGGATATCAGCCCCAGCATTTT. Its translation: CGARVEIVTGYQPQHF.

This clonotype was found a few times. The chain has TRBV9 and TRBJ2-7, with 8 bases fitting TRBD1. The V and J ends lost 2 bases and 9 bases, in that order; junction bases with no gene match: 16. Germline CDR1 is SGDLS and CDR2 is YYNGEE. This CDR3 comprises 16 residues. The CDR3 sequence: CASSVGTGRSSEWQYF. In DNA form, the CDR3 reads TGTGCCAGCAGCGTCGGGACAGGTCGATCCTCTGAATGGCAGTACTTC.